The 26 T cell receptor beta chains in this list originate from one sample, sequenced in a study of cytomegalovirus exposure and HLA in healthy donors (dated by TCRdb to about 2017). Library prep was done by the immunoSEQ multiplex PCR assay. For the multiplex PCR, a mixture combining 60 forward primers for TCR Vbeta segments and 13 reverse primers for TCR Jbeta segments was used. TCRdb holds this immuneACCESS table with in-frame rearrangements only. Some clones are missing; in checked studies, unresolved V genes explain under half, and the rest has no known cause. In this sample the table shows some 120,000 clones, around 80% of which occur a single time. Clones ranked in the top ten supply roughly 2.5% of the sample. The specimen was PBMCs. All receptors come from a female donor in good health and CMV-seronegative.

The CDR3 nucleotides read TGTGCCTGGTCGATCATAGGAGGAGGCTACACCTTC. Protein: CAWSIIGGGYTF. The chain links TRBV30 to TRBJ1-2; the D is unclear. V was clipped by 5 bases and J by 8 bases, with 15 bases between them. Germline V gene lookup returns CDR1 GTSNPN and CDR2 SVGIG (reference sequence). This CDR3 has 12 amino acids.

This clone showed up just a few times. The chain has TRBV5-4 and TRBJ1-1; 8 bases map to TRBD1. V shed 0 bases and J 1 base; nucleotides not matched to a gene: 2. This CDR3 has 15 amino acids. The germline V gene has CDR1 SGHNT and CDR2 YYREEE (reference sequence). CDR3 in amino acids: CASSLGTGWNTEAFF. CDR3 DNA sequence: TGTGCCAGCAGCTTGGGGACAGGGTGGAACACTGAAGCTTTCTTT.

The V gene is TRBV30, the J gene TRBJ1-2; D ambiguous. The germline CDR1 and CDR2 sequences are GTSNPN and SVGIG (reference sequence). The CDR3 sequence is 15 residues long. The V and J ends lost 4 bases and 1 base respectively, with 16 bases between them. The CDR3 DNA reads TGTGCCTGGACCATCGAGGGCTCCCTTAACTATGGCTACACCTTC. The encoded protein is CAWTIEGSLNYGYTF.

CDR3 in amino acids: CASSPQRSGGRSYNEQFF. CDR3 bases: TGTGCCAGCAGCCCCCAAAGGAGCGGGGGGAGATCCTACAATGAGCAGTTCTTC. The V call is TRBV9, the J call TRBJ2-1; 9 nucleotides line up with TRBD2. V dropped 4 bases and J dropped 1; count of bases not matched to a gene: 12. CDR3 length: 18 amino acids. Germline CDR1 SGDLS, CDR2 YYNGEE.

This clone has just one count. The CDR3 here is CASSFDRGNGYGYTF. DNA of the CDR3: TGTGCCAGCAGTTTCGACAGGGGGAATGGGTATGGCTACACCTTC. The V and J genes are TRBV5-4 and TRBJ1-2, with TRBD1 matching 9 bases. Germline assignment: CDR1 SGHNT and CDR2 YYREEE (reference sequence). Trimming cost V 5 bases and J 5 bases; bases outside gene matches: 10. There are 15 residues in the CDR3.

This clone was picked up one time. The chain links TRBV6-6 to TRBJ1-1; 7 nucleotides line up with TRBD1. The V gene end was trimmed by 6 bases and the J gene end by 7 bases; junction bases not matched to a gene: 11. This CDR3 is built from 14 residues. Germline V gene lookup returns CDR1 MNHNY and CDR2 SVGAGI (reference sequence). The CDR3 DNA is TGTGCCAGCAGCCCCCCTACTGGACAGGTTGAAGCTTTCTTT. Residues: CASSPPTGQVEAFF.

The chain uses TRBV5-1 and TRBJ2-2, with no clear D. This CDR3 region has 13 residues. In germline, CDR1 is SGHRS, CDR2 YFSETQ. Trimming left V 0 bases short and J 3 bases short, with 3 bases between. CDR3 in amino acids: CASSLGDTGELFF. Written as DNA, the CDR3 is TGCGCCAGCAGCTTGGGAGACACCGGGGAGCTGTTTTTT.

In DNA, the CDR3 is TGCGCCAGCGGGGACAGGTACACTGAAGCTTTCTTT. Translation gives CASGDRYTEAFF. The genes are TRBV5-1 and TRBJ1-1; TRBD1 agrees at 8 bases. This CDR3 contains 12 residues. The V gene's germline CDR1 is SGHRS and CDR2 YFSETQ. The junction had 2 bases not matched to a gene; V was cut back by 7 bases and J by 3 bases.

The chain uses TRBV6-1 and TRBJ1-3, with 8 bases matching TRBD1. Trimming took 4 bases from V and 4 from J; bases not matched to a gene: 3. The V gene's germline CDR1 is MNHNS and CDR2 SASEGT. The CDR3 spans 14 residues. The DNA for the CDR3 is TGTGCCAGCAGTGGAGGACAGGGAGGAAACACCATATATTTT. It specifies CASSGGQGGNTIYF.

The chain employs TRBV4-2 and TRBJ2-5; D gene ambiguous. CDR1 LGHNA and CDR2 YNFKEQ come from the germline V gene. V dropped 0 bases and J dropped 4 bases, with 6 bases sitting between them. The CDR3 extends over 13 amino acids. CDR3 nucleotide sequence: TGTGCCAGCAGCCAAGAATCCGGAGAGACCCAGTACTTC. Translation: CASSQESGETQYF.

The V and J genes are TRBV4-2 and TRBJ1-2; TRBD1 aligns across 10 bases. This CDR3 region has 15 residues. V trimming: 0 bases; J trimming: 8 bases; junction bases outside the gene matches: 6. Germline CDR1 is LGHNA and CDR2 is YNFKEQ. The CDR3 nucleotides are TGTGCCAGCAGCCAAGATCCCGGGACAGGGGACGGCTACACCTTC. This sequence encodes CASSQDPGTGDGYTF.

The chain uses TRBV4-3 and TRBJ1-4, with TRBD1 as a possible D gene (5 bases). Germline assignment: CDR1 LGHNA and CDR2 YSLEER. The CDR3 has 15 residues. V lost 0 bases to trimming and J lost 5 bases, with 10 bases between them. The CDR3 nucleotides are TGCGCCAGCAGCCAAGATCCGGGGGGGAATGAAAAACTGTTTTTT. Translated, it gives CASSQDPGGNEKLFF.

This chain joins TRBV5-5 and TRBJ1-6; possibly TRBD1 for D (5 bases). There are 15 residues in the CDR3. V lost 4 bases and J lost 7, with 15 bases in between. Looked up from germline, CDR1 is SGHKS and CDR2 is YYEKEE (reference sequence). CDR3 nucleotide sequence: TGTGCCAGCAGCCCAATAAAGGGGTCAAATTCACCCCTCCACTTT. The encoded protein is CASSPIKGSNSPLHF. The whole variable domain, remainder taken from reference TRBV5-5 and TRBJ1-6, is DAGVTQSPTHLIKTRGQQVTLRCSPISGHKSVSWYQQVLGQGPQFIFQYYEKEERGRGNFPDRFSARQFPNYSSELNVNALLLGDSALYLCASSPIKGSNSPLHFGNGTRLTVT.

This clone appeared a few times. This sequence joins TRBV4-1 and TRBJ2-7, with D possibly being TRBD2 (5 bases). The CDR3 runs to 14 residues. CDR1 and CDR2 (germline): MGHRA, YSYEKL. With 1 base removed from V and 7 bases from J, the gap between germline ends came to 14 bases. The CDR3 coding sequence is TGCGCCAGCAGCCAAGCAGCGGACCCCAGGGAGCAGTACTTC. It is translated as CASSQAADPREQYF.

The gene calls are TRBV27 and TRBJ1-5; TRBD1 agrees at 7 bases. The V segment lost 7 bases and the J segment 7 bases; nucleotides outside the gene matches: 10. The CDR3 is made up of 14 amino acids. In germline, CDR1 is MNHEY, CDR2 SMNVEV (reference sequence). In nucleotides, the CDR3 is TGTGCCAGCAAAAGACAGGGACGTCGGCAGCCCCAGCATTTT. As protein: CASKRQGRRQPQHF.

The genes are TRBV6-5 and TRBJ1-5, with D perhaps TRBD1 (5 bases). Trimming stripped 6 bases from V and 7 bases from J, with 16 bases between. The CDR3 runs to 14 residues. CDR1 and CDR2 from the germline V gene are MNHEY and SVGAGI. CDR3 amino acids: CASRIYTGGQPQHF. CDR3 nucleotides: TGTGCCAGCAGAATTTACACGGGGGGACAGCCCCAGCATTTT.

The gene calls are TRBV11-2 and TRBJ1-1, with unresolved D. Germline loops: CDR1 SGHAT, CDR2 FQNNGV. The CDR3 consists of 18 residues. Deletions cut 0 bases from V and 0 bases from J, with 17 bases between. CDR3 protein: CASSLDWSSGYMNTEAFF. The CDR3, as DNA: TGTGCCAGCAGCTTAGATTGGTCCAGCGGATATATGAACACTGAAGCTTTCTTT.

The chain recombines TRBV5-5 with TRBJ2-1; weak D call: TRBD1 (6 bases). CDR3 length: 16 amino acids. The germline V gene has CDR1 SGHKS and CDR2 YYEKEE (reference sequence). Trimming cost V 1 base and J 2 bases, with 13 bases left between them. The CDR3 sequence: CASSLYPAGAYNEQFF. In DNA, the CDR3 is TGTGCCAGCAGCTTGTATCCGGCAGGGGCCTACAATGAGCAGTTCTTC.

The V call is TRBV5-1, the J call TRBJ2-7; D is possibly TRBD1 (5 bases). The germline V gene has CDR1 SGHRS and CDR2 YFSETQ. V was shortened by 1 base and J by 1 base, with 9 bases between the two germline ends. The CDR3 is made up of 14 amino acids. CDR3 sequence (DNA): TGCGCCAGCAGCTTGTCTCCAGGGTCCTACGAGCAGTACTTC. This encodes CASSLSPGSYEQYF.

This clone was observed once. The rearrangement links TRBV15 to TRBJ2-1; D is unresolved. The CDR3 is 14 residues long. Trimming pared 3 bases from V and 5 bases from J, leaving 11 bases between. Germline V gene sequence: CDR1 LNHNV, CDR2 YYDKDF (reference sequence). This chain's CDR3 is CATSRGPPNNEQFF. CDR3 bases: TGTGCCACCAGCAGGGGCCCCCCAAACAATGAGCAGTTCTTC.

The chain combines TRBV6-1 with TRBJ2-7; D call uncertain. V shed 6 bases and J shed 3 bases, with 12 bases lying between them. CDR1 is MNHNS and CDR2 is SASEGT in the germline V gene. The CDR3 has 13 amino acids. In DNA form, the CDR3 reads TGTGCCAGCAGCCCGTCGCCCAGCTACGAGCAGTACTTC. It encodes CASSPSPSYEQYF.

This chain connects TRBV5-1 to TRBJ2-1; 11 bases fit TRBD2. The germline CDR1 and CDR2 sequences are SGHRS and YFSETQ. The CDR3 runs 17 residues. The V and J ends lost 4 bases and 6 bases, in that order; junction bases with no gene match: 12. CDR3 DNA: TGCGCCAGCAGCCTCCGGTCCGGGACTAGCGGCATCAATGAGCAGTTCTTC. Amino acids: CASSLRSGTSGINEQFF.

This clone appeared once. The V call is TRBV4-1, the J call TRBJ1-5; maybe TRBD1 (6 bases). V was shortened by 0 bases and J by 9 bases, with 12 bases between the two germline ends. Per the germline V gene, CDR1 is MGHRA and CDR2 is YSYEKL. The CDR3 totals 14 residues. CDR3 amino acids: CASSQDRGTLPQHF. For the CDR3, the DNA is TGCGCCAGCAGCCAAGACAGGGGTACTCTGCCCCAGCATTTT.

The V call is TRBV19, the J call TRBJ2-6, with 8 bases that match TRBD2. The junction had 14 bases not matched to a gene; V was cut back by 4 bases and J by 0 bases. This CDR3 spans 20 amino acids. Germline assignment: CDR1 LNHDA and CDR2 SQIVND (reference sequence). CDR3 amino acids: CASSKAPRAGGISGANVLTF. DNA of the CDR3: TGTGCCAGTAGTAAGGCCCCTCGTGCGGGGGGAATCTCTGGGGCCAACGTCCTGACTTTC. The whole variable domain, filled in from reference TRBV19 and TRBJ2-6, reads DGGITQSPKYLFRKEGQNVTLSCEQNLNHDAMYWYRQDPGQGLRLIYYSQIVNDFQKGDIAEGYSVSREKKESFPLTVTSAQKNPTAFYLCASSKAPRAGGISGANVLTFGAGSRLTVL.

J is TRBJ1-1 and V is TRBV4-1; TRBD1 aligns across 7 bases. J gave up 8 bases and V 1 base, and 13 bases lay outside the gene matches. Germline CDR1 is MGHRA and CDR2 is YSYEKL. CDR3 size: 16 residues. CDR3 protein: CASSQAPGTVGGEAFF. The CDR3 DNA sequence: TGCGCCAGCAGCCAAGCCCCTGGGACAGTGGGGGGAGAAGCTTTCTTT.

The DNA for the CDR3 is TGTGCCAGCAGTGGGGGACTAGCGGGGGGAGAGACCCAGTACTTC. Translation gives CASSGGLAGGETQYF. The V gene is TRBV2, the J gene TRBJ2-5, with 15 bases that match TRBD2. The J segment lost 4 bases and the V segment lost 4 bases, leaving 1 base of the junction unmatched. Germline V CDR1 and CDR2: SNHLY, FYNNEI. CDR3 length equals 15 residues.